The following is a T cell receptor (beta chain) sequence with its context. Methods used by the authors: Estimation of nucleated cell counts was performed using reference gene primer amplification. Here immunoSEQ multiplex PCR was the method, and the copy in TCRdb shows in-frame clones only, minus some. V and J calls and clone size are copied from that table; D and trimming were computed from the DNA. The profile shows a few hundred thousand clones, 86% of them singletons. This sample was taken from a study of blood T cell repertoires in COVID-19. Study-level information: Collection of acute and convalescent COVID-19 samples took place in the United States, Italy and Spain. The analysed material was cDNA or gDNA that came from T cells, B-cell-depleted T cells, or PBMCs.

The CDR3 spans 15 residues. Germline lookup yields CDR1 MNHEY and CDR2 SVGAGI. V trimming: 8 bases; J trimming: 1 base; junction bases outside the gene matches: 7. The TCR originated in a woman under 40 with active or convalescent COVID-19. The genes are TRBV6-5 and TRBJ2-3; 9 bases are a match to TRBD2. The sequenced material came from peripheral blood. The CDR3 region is CASSERGDRTDTQYF. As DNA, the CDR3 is TGTGCCAGCTCGGAGCGGGGGGACCGCACAGATACGCAGTATTTT.